Below are 3 T cell receptor beta chains sequenced from a single sample in a study of graft-versus-host responses after intestinal transplantation (dated by TCRdb to the early 2020s). This specimen's time point label, interpreted: cells obtained before transplantation from donor or recipient. The library was prepared using the immunoSEQ multiplex PCR assay. TCRdb limited this immuneACCESS table to in-frame rearrangements with V and J called. A share of clones is missing; checked studies link under half to unresolved V genes, and the rest is unexplained. The sample table contains 71,000 or so clones; only one count was recorded for less than 95% of them. Of the sample, 1.3% is held by the ten largest clones. These receptors have no identified antigens. Here the sequenced sample was unstimulated CD8+ T cells sorted from spleen or lymph node cells, taken before intestinal transplant. All receptors come from a human donor who received an intestinal transplant.

The chain couples TRBV6-1 to TRBJ2-1, with D unresolved. V lost 1 base and J 0 bases, leaving 10 bases between the germline ends. Germline V gene data show CDR1 as MNHNS and CDR2 as SASEGT. There are 16 residues in the CDR3. CDR3 protein: CASSEVEQYSYNEQFF. The CDR3 DNA follows: TGTGCCAGCAGTGAAGTGGAGCAGTACTCCTACAATGAGCAGTTCTTC.

V usage is TRBV5-6 and J usage is TRBJ2-7; D gene ambiguous. Trimming removed 2 bases from V and 6 bases from J, with 6 bases in between. This CDR3 comprises 11 residues. Germline V gene data show CDR1 as SGHDT and CDR2 as YYEEEE. The CDR3 is CASSFSGEQYF. CDR3 coding DNA: TGTGCCAGCAGCTTCTCGGGCGAGCAGTACTTC.

This clone was picked up a small number of times. The rearrangement links TRBV19 to TRBJ2-3, with TRBD2 matching over 8 bases. CDR3 length: 11 residues. After removal of 9 bases from V and 7 bases from J, the junction contained 3 bases not matched to a gene. The germline V gene has CDR1 LNHDA and CDR2 SQIVND (reference sequence). CDR3 nucleotides: TGTGCCAGCGGGGGGGGGAATACGCAGTATTTT. Protein sequence: CASGGGNTQYF.